This entry lists 17 T cell receptor beta chains sequenced from one sample in a study of blood T cell repertoires in COVID-19. The protocol was immunoSEQ multiplex PCR, while the TCRdb copy is restricted to in-frame clones and leaves out a portion. This table holds 130,000 to 150,000 clones, 84% found once. What was sequenced was PBMCs or T cells enriched from blood (not recorded which). All receptors derive from a woman between 45 and 60 years old who had been exposed to COVID-19.

This chain joins TRBV15 and TRBJ1-5; the D gene is possibly TRBD1 (6 bases). Germline V gene data show CDR1 as LNHNV and CDR2 as YYDKDF (reference sequence). The CDR3 contains 17 residues. V lost 4 bases, J lost 6 bases, and 22 bases lay in between. The CDR3 bases are TGTGCCACCAGCACCACTAGGTACAGGGAGTGGGGTCAGCCCCAGCATTTT. This encodes CATSTTRYREWGQPQHF.

V is TRBV19 and J is TRBJ1-5, with D possibly matching TRBD1 (5 bases). V lost 5 bases to trimming and J lost 2 bases, with 13 bases between them. The germline V gene has CDR1 LNHDA and CDR2 SQIVND (reference sequence). The CDR3 runs 15 residues. The CDR3 DNA follows: TGTGCCAGTAGTGTACCAGGGTTGGGCAATCAGCCCCAGCATTTT. This encodes CASSVPGLGNQPQHF. Variable domain in full (rest from reference TRBV19 and TRBJ1-5): DGGITQSPKYLFRKEGQNVTLSCEQNLNHDAMYWYRQDPGQGLRLIYYSQIVNDFQKGDIAEGYSVSREKKESFPLTVTSAQKNPTAFYLCASSVPGLGNQPQHFGDGTRLSIL.

This clone is a singleton in its sample. The V gene is TRBV24-1, the J gene TRBJ2-5; possible D gene TRBD1, 6 bases. CDR3 length: 21 amino acids. V lost 0 bases and J lost 5, with 30 bases in between. Germline V gene sequence: CDR1 KGHDR, CDR2 SFDVKD. In nucleotides, the CDR3 is TGTGCCACCAGTGATTTGAGAAGTTTTGAGATATTCGCAGGGGATTGGGAGACCCAGTACTTC. Its translation is CATSDLRSFEIFAGDWETQYF.

V and J are TRBV19 and TRBJ1-5; 8 positions agree with TRBD1. The trim removed 6 bases at V and 2 bases at J, leaving 9 bases unmatched. CDR1 and CDR2 from the germline V gene are LNHDA and SQIVND (reference sequence). The CDR3 contains 16 residues. The DNA of the CDR3 is TGTGCCAGTAGCAAACAGGGGGTTGGGGGCAATCAGCCCCAGCATTTT. This translates into CASSKQGVGGNQPQHF.

The rearrangement links TRBV27 to TRBJ1-2; 10 nucleotides line up with TRBD1. This CDR3 contains 14 residues. V was clipped by 5 bases and J by 7 bases; unmatched bases: 7. CDR1 is MNHEY and CDR2 is SMNVEV in the germline V gene (reference sequence). Here the CDR3 DNA reads TGTGCCAGCAGTCAACCGGGACAGGGGTTTGGCTACACCTTC. It translates to CASSQPGQGFGYTF.

This chain connects TRBV18 to TRBJ2-3, with TRBD2 matching 7 bases. The CDR3 totals 17 residues. Germline CDR1 reads KGHSH; CDR2 reads LQKENI. Trimming took 1 base from V and 0 from J; bases not matched to a gene: 7. The CDR3 DNA sequence: TGTGCCAGCTCACCACTCTCGGCGGGAGCCAGCACAGATACGCAGTATTTT. Translated: CASSPLSAGASTDTQYF.

The chain is built from TRBV15 and TRBJ1-2; no reliable D call. V was pared by 1 base and J by 4 bases, with 13 bases between. Looked up from germline, CDR1 is LNHNV and CDR2 is YYDKDF (reference sequence). The CDR3 runs to 15 residues. CDR3 coding DNA: TGTGCCACCAGCAGAGGCGAGGGAAGAGGCTATGGCTACACCTTC. It codes for CATSRGEGRGYGYTF.

The chain links TRBV6-5 to TRBJ2-7; 7 bases match TRBD2. The CDR3 runs to 13 residues. Germline CDR1 and CDR2: MNHEY and SVGAGI. V dropped 2 bases and J dropped 6; count of bases not matched to a gene: 4. The CDR3 DNA reads as TGTGCCAGCAGTTACAGCGGGGATCGCGAGCAGTACTTC. Protein: CASSYSGDREQYF.

The J gene is TRBJ2-1, the V gene TRBV9, with 10 bases identical to TRBD2. The junction had 6 bases not matched to a gene; V was cut back by 2 bases and J by 4 bases. Germline loops: CDR1 SGDLS, CDR2 YYNGEE. CDR3 length equals 16 residues. The CDR3 sequence: CASSVASGGPYNEQFF. CDR3 sequence (DNA): TGTGCCAGCAGCGTGGCTAGCGGGGGCCCTTACAATGAGCAGTTCTTC.

The CDR3 loop is CASSQDPGHGTDTQYF. The CDR3 DNA reads TGTGCCAGCAGCCAAGATCCCGGACACGGCACAGATACGCAGTATTTT. The rearrangement links TRBV4-2 to TRBJ2-3; weak D call: TRBD1 (5 bases). In germline, CDR1 is LGHNA, CDR2 YNFKEQ. Deletions cut 0 bases from V and 1 base from J, with 11 bases between. The CDR3 loop spans 16 amino acids.

This clone was found a few times. The CDR3 spells CATSSGLDRSKNIQYF. As DNA, the CDR3 is TGTGCCACCAGCAGTGGCCTTGACAGATCCAAAAACATTCAGTACTTC. The V and J genes are TRBV15 and TRBJ2-4, with D possibly being TRBD1 (5 bases). V shed 3 bases and J shed 2 bases, with 14 bases lying between them. Germline V gene lookup returns CDR1 LNHNV and CDR2 YYDKDF (reference sequence). The CDR3 sequence is 16 residues long.

The rearrangement joins TRBV7-9 to TRBJ2-1; TRBD1 agrees at 9 bases. J was trimmed by 5 bases and V by 11 bases; bases with no gene match: 1. Germline assignment: CDR1 SEHNR and CDR2 FQNEAQ (reference sequence). This CDR3 is 11 amino acids long. Written as DNA, the CDR3 is TGTGCCTGGGACAGGGACAATGAGCAGTTCTTC. This sequence encodes CAWDRDNEQFF.

The gene calls are TRBV19 and TRBJ2-1, with D possibly being TRBD1 (6 bases). V dropped 2 bases and J dropped 0 bases, with 14 bases sitting between them. Germline V gives CDR1 LNHDA, CDR2 SQIVND (reference sequence). This CDR3 is 17 amino acids long. The CDR3 spells CASSIFPQGSSYNEQFF. CDR3 sequence (DNA): TGTGCCAGTAGTATATTCCCTCAGGGGAGCTCCTACAATGAGCAGTTCTTC.

The rearrangement uses TRBV5-1 and TRBJ1-5; TRBD1 matches 7 bases. V lost 2 bases to trimming and J lost 4 bases; unmatched junction nucleotides: 6. The CDR3 contains 15 residues. Germline V gene data show CDR1 as SGHRS and CDR2 as YFSETQ. CDR3 loop: CASSFGGTANQPQHF. The CDR3 DNA reads as TGCGCCAGCAGCTTCGGCGGGACAGCAAATCAGCCCCAGCATTTT. The full variable domain, its missing parts supplied by reference TRBV5-1 and TRBJ1-5, is KAGVTQTPRYLIKTRGQQVTLSCSPISGHRSVSWYQQTPGQGLQFLFEYFSETQRNKGNFPGRFSGRQFSNSRSEMNVSTLELGDSALYLCASSFGGTANQPQHFGDGTRLSIL.

The gene calls are TRBV27 and TRBJ2-6; D remains unclear. Between the trimmed V and J ends, which lost 6 bases and 0 bases, there was a span of 9 bases. CDR1 and CDR2 from the germline V gene are MNHEY and SMNVEV (reference sequence). This CDR3 has 15 amino acids. The CDR3 DNA is TGTGCCAGCAGCTACTTAAGCTCTGGGGCCAACGTCCTGACTTTC. Translated: CASSYLSSGANVLTF.

This clone was recorded only once. The chain links TRBV7-6 to TRBJ2-3, with D perhaps TRBD2 (6 bases). The V gene's germline CDR1 is SGHVS and CDR2 FNYEAQ. V lost 5 bases and J 4 bases, leaving 13 bases between the germline ends. The CDR3 sequence is 14 residues long. The CDR3 region is CASSPGGPPDTQYF. CDR3 DNA sequence: TGTGCCAGCAGCCCCGGAGGGCCCCCAGATACGCAGTATTTT.

This chain connects TRBV4-1 to TRBJ2-1, with TRBD2 matching 9 bases. The CDR3 length is 20 residues. CDR1 and CDR2 from the germline V gene are MGHRA and YSYEKL. V shed 4 bases, J shed 1 base, and the junction held 17 bases outside the gene matches. The CDR3 loop is CASSPFTGRAGGLSYNEQFF. The CDR3 DNA reads TGCGCCAGCAGCCCTTTCACCGGTCGGGCGGGAGGGTTATCCTACAATGAGCAGTTCTTC.